This entry features one T cell receptor (beta chain) sequence. Antigen: not known. Per the germline V gene, CDR1 is MNHNS and CDR2 is SASEGT. CDR3 length equals 15 residues. The data derive from a study of T cells expressing NK-cell markers. The wider study: The study sequenced eight donors, seven HCMV-seropositive and one seronegative. Study-wide findings and caveats: Four of the donors also had these clonotypes leading their CD3+CD56-NKG2C+ fraction. Expanded clones of NKG2C+ T cells had an unclear HCMV specificity.

TCRdb re-called the 5' RACE reads; every CDR3 protein appears as one record, without DNA. The sample holds about 150,000 distinct CDR3 sequences. The clonotype originates from a woman aged 45 to 65 in good health. Sequenced input: blood T cells: a sorted CD56 or NKG2C T cell subset, CD4+ or CD8+ T cells, or bulk PBMC T cells (not recorded which). The J gene is TRBJ2-4, the V gene TRBV6-1. This chain's CDR3 is CASSDVVSTKNIQYF.